This TCR beta chain appears in the sequencing data of a study of T cells in Graves' hyperthyroidism and ophthalmopathy. This clonotype was counted at least ten times. CDR3 length: 16 amino acids. Germline lookup yields CDR1 DFQATT and CDR2 SNEGSKA (reference sequence). The V gene lost 1 base and the J gene lost 0 bases, with 16 bases spanning the gap. RNA transcripts gave rise to amplified TCR beta CDR3 regions. RT-PCR in the first round (using the HTBI primer set) targeted the TCR CDR3. TCRdb independently ran MiXCR on the multiplex PCR reads; one entry per CDR3 protein. The sample records fewer than 450,000 distinct CDR3 sequences, roughly 15% being singletons. The study collected blood at first hyperthyroidism diagnosis, before any ophthalmopathy symptoms arose. PBMCs were obtained from under 13 ml fresh peripheral blood.

This receptor was identified in a woman aged 25 to 39 with Graves' hyperthyroidism that later progressed to Graves' ophthalmopathy. The sample taken for sequencing was blood. The V call is TRBV20-1, the J call TRBJ2-7, with D maybe TRBD1 (6 bases). This CDR3 reads CSARGAADRDSYEQYF. CDR3 DNA: TGCAGTGCTAGAGGGGCTGCGGACAGAGACTCCTACGAGCAGTACTTC.